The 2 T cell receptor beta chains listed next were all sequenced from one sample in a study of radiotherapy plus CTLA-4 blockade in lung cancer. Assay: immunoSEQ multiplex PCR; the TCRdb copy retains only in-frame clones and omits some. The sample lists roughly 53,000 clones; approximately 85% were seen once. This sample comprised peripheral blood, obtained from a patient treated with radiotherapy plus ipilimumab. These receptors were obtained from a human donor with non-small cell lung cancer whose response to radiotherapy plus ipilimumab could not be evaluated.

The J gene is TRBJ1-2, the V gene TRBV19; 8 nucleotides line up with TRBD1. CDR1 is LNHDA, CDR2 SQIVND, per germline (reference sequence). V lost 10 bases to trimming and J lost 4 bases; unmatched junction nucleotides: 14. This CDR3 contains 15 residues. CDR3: CATSDRGSAAYGYTF. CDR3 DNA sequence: TGTGCCACTAGCGACAGGGGCTCGGCGGCCTATGGCTACACCTTC.

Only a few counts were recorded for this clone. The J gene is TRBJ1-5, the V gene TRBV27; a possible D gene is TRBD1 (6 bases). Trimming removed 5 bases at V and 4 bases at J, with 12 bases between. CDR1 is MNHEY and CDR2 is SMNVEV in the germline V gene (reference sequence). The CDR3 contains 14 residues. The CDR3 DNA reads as TGTGCCAGCAGTACGGGACAATGGAATCAGCCCCAGCATTTT. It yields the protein CASSTGQWNQPQHF.